This entry features one T cell receptor (beta chain) sequence. This record comes from a study of CD8 T cells in Susac syndrome. After extraction with the RNeasy kit, 0.5 to 1 ug of the RNA was reverse transcribed using random hexamers. TCRdb independently ran MiXCR on the immunoSEQ multiplex PCR reads; one entry per CDR3 protein. The sample contains nearly 25,000 distinct CDR3 sequences, roughly 93% of which appear only once. Per germline, CDR1 MNHEY and CDR2 SMNVEV (reference sequence). The J segment lost 6 bases and the V segment lost 3 bases, leaving 14 bases of the junction unmatched. The CDR3 length is 16 residues.

The receptor was isolated from a human donor with Susac syndrome. Sequencing was carried out using CD8+ T cells from PBMCs. The chain has TRBV27 and TRBJ2-7, with 7 bases fitting TRBD1. Here the CDR3 reads CASSFSQGDLQIEQYF. Here the CDR3 DNA reads TGTGCCAGCAGTTTTTCGCAGGGGGATCTACAAATCGAGCAGTACTTC.